The 25 T cell receptor beta chains listed next were all sequenced from one sample in a study of blood T cells in healthy people across ages. The authors ran a second PCR of about 6 to 11 cycles using a sample-barcoded 5' primer and a J-beta primer mix. MiXCR, applied by TCRdb to the 5' RACE reads, yields one record per CDR3 protein. The table lists approximately 800,000 distinct CDR3 sequences, about three fifths of them singletons. Input material: blood. Receptors originate from a man in his thirties or forties in good health.

V gene TRBV12-3 or TRBV12-4 combines with J gene TRBJ1-4, with 8 nucleotides matching TRBD1. This CDR3 has 15 amino acids. Trimming at V came to 5 bases and at J to 3 bases, leaving 5 bases not matched to a gene. CDR3 DNA sequence: TGTGCCAGCAGTCCGCGGACAGGGTCTAATGAAAAACTGTTTTTT. Residues: CASSPRTGSNEKLFF.

The J gene is TRBJ2-3, the V gene TRBV7-9; D unresolved. Germline assignment: CDR1 SEHNR and CDR2 FQNEAQ (reference sequence). The CDR3 totals 14 residues. V was cut by 5 bases and J by 6 bases, with 15 bases left in between. The CDR3 coding sequence is TGTGCCAGCAGCCTTCAGCTGGGGTTGGATACGCAGTATTTT. This codes for CASSLQLGLDTQYF.

V gene TRBV9 combines with J gene TRBJ2-5; a weak D match, TRBD1 (5 bases). The J call could be wrong; TRBJ2-7 is a better fit for the DNA end. The CDR3 totals 16 residues. CDR1 SGDLS and CDR2 YYNGEE come from the germline V gene. CDR3 amino acids: CASSPSGASVVYEQYF. CDR3 DNA: TGTGCCAGCAGCCCATCTGGGGCGAGCGTTGTGTACGAGCAGTACTTC.

The rearrangement links TRBV4-3 to TRBJ2-5; D is undetermined. V lost 0 bases and J lost 5, with 7 bases in between. Per germline, CDR1 LGHNA and CDR2 YSLEER. CDR3 length: 13 amino acids. The CDR3 loop is CASSQDPWETQYF. In DNA form, the CDR3 reads TGCGCCAGCAGCCAAGACCCGTGGGAGACCCAGTACTTC.

V and J are TRBV29-1 and TRBJ2-1; D might be TRBD1 or TRBD2, each matching 5 bases. CDR1 SQVTM and CDR2 ANQGSEA come from the germline V gene. Trimming shortened V by 2 bases and J by 12 bases, and 17 bases separated the two germline ends. The CDR3 is 13 amino acids. CDR3 region: CSVESVNGAAQFF. The CDR3 nucleotides are TGCAGCGTTGAATCGGTAAACGGGGCCGCGCAGTTCTTC.

V and J are TRBV11-2 and TRBJ2-6, with a tentative D call TRBD1 (6 bases). The CDR3 sequence is 17 residues long. Looked up from germline, CDR1 is SGHAT and CDR2 is FQNNGV. Trimming took off 3 bases at V and 0 bases at J, with 12 bases between the two ends. The CDR3 DNA follows: TGTGCCAGCAGCTTCGGGACACTGAGCTCTGGGGCCAACGTCCTGACTTTC. This encodes CASSFGTLSSGANVLTF.

V usage is TRBV15 and J usage is TRBJ2-7; 9 nucleotides align to TRBD1. The trim removed 1 base at V and 2 bases at J, leaving 6 bases unmatched. From germline, CDR1 is LNHNV and CDR2 YYDKDF (reference sequence). This CDR3 is built from 16 residues. The CDR3 DNA follows: TGTGCCACCAGCAGAGGACCGGGACAGGGCACCTACGAGCAGTACTTC. It codes for CATSRGPGQGTYEQYF.

This clonotype was observed a handful of times. The chain recombines TRBV20-1 with TRBJ1-2, with 7 bases identical to TRBD1. Germline V gives CDR1 DFQATT, CDR2 SNEGSKA (reference sequence). This CDR3 comprises 15 residues. Germline trimming cut 6 bases from V and 4 bases from J; bases unmatched to any gene: 14. CDR3 nucleotide sequence: TGCAGTGCCCCCGGAACAGGGGATCTTTCCTATGGCTACACCTTC. Translating gives CSAPGTGDLSYGYTF.

This chain connects TRBV12-3 or TRBV12-4 to TRBJ2-1; no clear D. Deletions cut 11 bases from V and 7 bases from J, with 21 bases between. The CDR3 runs to 14 residues. The CDR3 DNA reads as TGTGCCGTCCGGACCGCTAATGTTTTTAATGAGCAGTTCTTC. It specifies CAVRTANVFNEQFF.

This rearrangement joins TRBV2 to TRBJ2-4; the match to TRBD2 covers 12 bases. Germline V gives CDR1 SNHLY, CDR2 FYNNEI. The CDR3 spans 14 residues. Trimming removed 7 bases from V and 4 bases from J; junction bases left unmatched: 2. This chain's CDR3 is CASIGLAGKNIQYF. The CDR3 DNA reads TGTGCCAGCATAGGACTAGCGGGAAAAAACATTCAGTACTTC. The full variable domain, rest sourced from reference TRBV2 and TRBJ2-4, is EPEVTQTPSHQVTQMGQEVILRCVPISNHLYFYWYRQILGQKVEFLVSFYNNEISEKSEIFDDQFSVERPDGSNFTLKIRSTKLEDSAMYFCASIGLAGKNIQYFGAGTRLSVL.

The rearrangement joins TRBV5-1 to TRBJ2-7; D call uncertain. CDR1 SGHRS and CDR2 YFSETQ come from the germline V gene. With 2 bases removed from V and 5 bases from J, the gap between germline ends came to 14 bases. The CDR3 covers 14 residues. CDR3 bases: TGCGCCAGCAGCTTAAACCCCAGTTACGACGAGCAGTACTTC. Protein product: CASSLNPSYDEQYF.

This CDR3 is CSVEPAGGPYEQFF. The CDR3 region has the DNA TGCAGCGTTGAACCAGCGGGAGGTCCCTATGAGCAGTTCTTC. The chain recombines TRBV29-1 with TRBJ2-1, with TRBD2 identical over 9 bases. The ends lost 2 bases at V and 8 bases at J; junction bases unmatched: 7. The CDR3 is made up of 14 amino acids. Per germline, CDR1 SQVTM and CDR2 ANQGSEA.

The genes are TRBV20-1 and TRBJ2-7, with D possibly TRBD2 on 5 matching bases. The CDR3 runs to 16 residues. CDR1 and CDR2 (germline): DFQATT, SNEGSKA (reference sequence). The V end lost 3 bases, the J end lost 2 bases, and 20 bases lay between the germline ends. The CDR3 DNA sequence: TGCAGTGCTAGTGGGTCGGGAACATGGAGCCCCTACGAGCAGTACTTC. Its translation: CSASGSGTWSPYEQYF.

This clonotype was observed a handful of times. V is TRBV6-5 and J is TRBJ2-1, with a weak D call TRBD1 (6 bases). Between the trimmed V and J ends, which lost 6 bases and 7 bases, there was a span of 22 bases. The CDR3 spans 16 residues. Germline CDR1 reads MNHEY; CDR2 reads SVGAGI. The CDR3 here is CASSPFTGLGRNEQFF. CDR3 nucleotides: TGTGCCAGCAGCCCTTTCACAGGGTTGGGACGGAATGAGCAGTTCTTC.

This clonotype turned up a few times. The rearrangement uses TRBV2 and TRBJ1-2; D unclear. Deletions cut 8 bases from V and 4 bases from J, with 11 bases between. This CDR3 is built from 12 residues. Germline loops: CDR1 SNHLY, CDR2 FYNNEI. The CDR3 sequence is CASGLPPYGYTF. The CDR3 bases are TGTGCCAGCGGGCTGCCTCCCTATGGCTACACCTTC. The full variable domain, rest sourced from reference TRBV2 and TRBJ1-2, is EPEVTQTPSHQVTQMGQEVILRCVPISNHLYFYWYRQILGQKVEFLVSFYNNEISEKSEIFDDQFSVERPDGSNFTLKIRSTKLEDSAMYFCASGLPPYGYTFGSGTRLTVV.

The CDR3: CASSLEPRAGGRRGSNQPQHF. CDR3 sequence (DNA): TGCGCCAGCAGCTTGGAGCCGAGGGCAGGGGGCCGGCGGGGTAGCAATCAGCCCCAGCATTTT. V gene TRBV5-1 combines with J gene TRBJ1-5; TRBD1 matches at 8 bases. This CDR3 spans 21 amino acids. J was trimmed by 0 bases and V by 0 bases; bases with no gene match: 17. CDR1 is SGHRS and CDR2 is YFSETQ in the germline V gene.

The V call is TRBV13, the J call TRBJ2-5, with D tentatively TRBD1 or TRBD2 (5 bases each). Germline assignment: CDR1 PRHDT and CDR2 FYEKMQ (reference sequence). The CDR3 length is 14 residues. The V and J ends lost 3 bases and 4 bases respectively, with 12 bases between them. DNA of the CDR3: TGTGCCAGCAGCTTGGGACCGATTGGAGAGACCCAGTACTTC. Amino acid sequence: CASSLGPIGETQYF. Drawing the rest from reference TRBV13 and TRBJ2-5, the complete variable domain is AAGVIQSPRHLIKEKRETATLKCYPIPRHDTVYWYQQGPGQDPQFLISFYEKMQSDKGSIPDRFSAQQFSDYHSELNMSSLELGDSALYFCASSLGPIGETQYFGPGTRLLVL.

The chain joins TRBV9 to TRBJ2-5, with D perhaps matching TRBD2 (6 bases). The J call is in doubt because the DNA end fits TRBJ2-7 better. Germline V gene sequence: CDR1 SGDLS, CDR2 YYNGEE. The CDR3 consists of 13 residues. Here the CDR3 reads CASSVGGDDEQYF. The CDR3 region has the DNA TGTGCCAGCAGCGTAGGGGGGGATGACGAGCAGTACTTC.

The V gene is TRBV6-2 or TRBV6-3, the J gene TRBJ2-5; 7 nucleotides agree with TRBD2. CDR3 length: 20 residues. After removal of 4 bases from V and 4 bases from J, the junction contained 24 bases not matched to a gene. CDR1 is MNHEY, CDR2 SVGEGT, per germline. The DNA of the CDR3 is TGTGCCAGCAGTTTTGGTTCGAGTGGGCTTGCGGGAGTAGGGTCAGAGACCCAGTACTTC. Translating it yields CASSFGSSGLAGVGSETQYF.

This chain connects TRBV30 to TRBJ2-1; possible D gene TRBD1, 6 bases. The germline gives CDR1 GTSNPN, CDR2 SVGIG (reference sequence). Trimming removed 5 bases from V and 7 bases from J, with 15 bases in between. CDR3 length: 13 amino acids. The CDR3 DNA follows: TGTGCCTGGTCCAGAGCAGGGGTTAATGAGCAGTTCTTC. It yields the protein CAWSRAGVNEQFF.

The sample holds many counts of this clonotype. The V gene is TRBV7-9, the J gene TRBJ1-4; possible D gene TRBD1, 5 bases. Between the trimmed V and J ends, which lost 4 bases and 11 bases, there was a span of 14 bases. Germline V gives CDR1 SEHNR, CDR2 FQNEAQ (reference sequence). The CDR3 sequence is 13 residues long. The CDR3 coding sequence is TGTGCCAGCAGCTCCCCAGACCAGGGCAAACTGTTTTTT. As protein: CASSSPDQGKLFF.

V usage is TRBV5-4 and J usage is TRBJ1-1; the match to TRBD1 covers 10 bases. The CDR3 is 16 amino acids. V lost 4 bases and J lost 2; bases outside the gene matches: 8. Germline V lookup: CDR1 SGHNT, CDR2 YYREEE (reference sequence). The CDR3 coding sequence is TGTGCCAGCAGCCCCAGACAGGGGGCGAGAAACACTGAAGCTTTCTTT. Amino acids: CASSPRQGARNTEAFF.

V and J are TRBV5-1 and TRBJ2-6; D may be TRBD1 or TRBD2 (5 bases each). CDR3 length equals 16 residues. CDR1 is SGHRS and CDR2 is YFSETQ in the germline V gene. Trimming removed 4 bases at V and 0 bases at J, with 11 bases between. CDR3 sequence reads: CASSGGSLSGANVLTF. CDR3 coding DNA: TGCGCCAGCAGCGGGGGTTCTCTCTCTGGGGCCAACGTCCTGACTTTC.

V is TRBV7-2 and J is TRBJ2-1; 10 bases agree with TRBD2. The V and J ends lost 1 base and 1 base, in that order; junction bases with no gene match: 7. There are 18 residues in the CDR3. The V gene's germline CDR1 is SGHTA and CDR2 FQGNSA. DNA of the CDR3: TGTGCCAGCAGCTTAGGGACTAGCGGACCTACATCCTACAATGAGCAGTTCTTC. As protein: CASSLGTSGPTSYNEQFF.

This clonotype was observed a few times. This chain uses TRBV4-1 with TRBJ1-2; D gene unclear. Germline CDR1 and CDR2: MGHRA and YSYEKL. The CDR3 sequence is 14 residues long. V lost 1 base, J lost 4 bases, and 10 bases lay in between. CDR3 in DNA: TGCGCCAGCAGCCAAGGTGACGGATTCTATGGCTACACCTTC. Its protein is CASSQGDGFYGYTF.